This is a list of T cell receptor beta chains from one sample in a study of post-analysis software for immune sequencing data. Via MiXCR, TCRdb re-called the PCR reads, giving one row per CDR3 protein. The sample lists roughly 620,000 distinct CDR3 sequences; around 40% were seen once. Sequenced sample: blood. Receptors were obtained from a girl aged 10 to 17 with multiple sclerosis. Each CDR3 is given with its conserved first and last residue. A D gene is named only where the DNA matches it firmly. For some rows the clone size is stated as once, few or many, or as a class when expanded; others skip it.

J,size,D,V,DNA,CDR3
TRBJ2-1,NA,NA,TRBV5-1,TGCGCCAGCAGTCCGCTAGCGGGACAGGACAATGAGCAGTTCTTC,CASSPLAGQDNEQFF
TRBJ2-3,NA,NA,TRBV12-3/TRBV12-4,TGTGCCAGCACCCCACGGGCTATCACCGATACGCAGTATTTT,CASTPRAITDTQYF
TRBJ2-1,few,NA,TRBV7-2,TGTGCCAGCAGCTTAGAGAGAGGGTTGGTCCATGAGCAGTTCTTC,CASSLERGLVHEQFF
TRBJ2-1,NA,NA,TRBV29-1,TGCAGCGTGGACAGAGTGGACTACAATGAGCAGTTCTTC,CSVDRVDYNEQFF
TRBJ2-3,NA,TRBD2,TRBV12-3/TRBV12-4,TGTGCCAGCAAGGGACTAGCGACAATCGCAGATGTGCAGTATTTT,CASKGLATIADVQYF
TRBJ1-2,NA,TRBD1,TRBV20-1,TGCAGTGCTAGAGATATCGGGGACAGGGGAAGTTCTATCGGCTATGGCTACACCTTC,CSARDIGDRGSSIGYGYTF
TRBJ2-7,NA,NA,TRBV12-3/TRBV12-4,TGTGCCAGCAGTTTACCCCTTGACTGGACATTGAGCTCCTACGAGCAGTACTTC,CASSLPLDWTLSSYEQYF
TRBJ1-2,NA,NA,TRBV12-3/TRBV12-4,TGTGCCAGCAGTAGCGTTGGGGGGTATGGCTACACCTTC,CASSSVGGYGYTF
TRBJ2-7,few,NA,TRBV5-5,TGTGCCAGCAGCTTCGCATCCACGGGGGTCTACGAGCAGTACTTC,CASSFASTGVYEQYF
TRBJ2-3,NA,NA,TRBV20-1,TGCAGTGCTGCTACGGGACGTTTCACAGATACGCAGTATTTT,CSAATGRFTDTQYF
TRBJ2-3,few,NA,TRBV7-3,TGTGCCAGCAGCTTGGGACTTCACACAGATACGCAGTATTTT,CASSLGLHTDTQYF
TRBJ2-1,NA,NA,TRBV9,TGTGCCAGCAGCGTAGAGGTCTTTACGAACAATGAGCAGTTCTTC,CASSVEVFTNNEQFF
TRBJ1-2,NA,NA,TRBV6-6,TGTGCCAGCAGTCACAACGCCCGAGGTGGAGACGAGGGCTACACCTTC,CASSHNARGGDEGYTF
TRBJ2-1,NA,NA,TRBV20-1,TGCAGTGCGATCAGAGGGGGGGTTAATGAGCAGTTCTTC,CSAIRGGVNEQFF
TRBJ1-1,NA,NA,TRBV29-1,TGCAGCGCTCGACAGCGTAGATCGGACACTGAAGCTTTCTTT,CSARQRRSDTEAFF
TRBJ2-5,few,NA,TRBV7-9,TGTGCCAGCAGCTTCCCGGCCCGGACAGCCGAAGAGACCCAGTACTTC,CASSFPARTAEETQYF
TRBJ2-7,NA,TRBD1,TRBV12-3/TRBV12-4,TGTGCCAGTAAGGGGGCAACCGGGACAGGGGCCTACGAGCAGTACTTC,CASKGATGTGAYEQYF
TRBJ2-1,NA,NA,TRBV5-1,TGCGCCAGCAGCTTAACAGGGAGCCTCTCCTACAATGAGCAGTTCTTC,CASSLTGSLSYNEQFF
TRBJ2-7,few,NA,TRBV20-1,TGCAGTGCTAGACCGATCCCGGACAGAAAAGACCTCAGGGATTACGAGCAGTACTTC,CSARPIPDRKDLRDYEQYF
TRBJ2-1,NA,NA,TRBV7-2,TGTGCCAGCAGCCTCCGGGGACGGGGGACCTCCTACAATGAGCAGTTCTTC,CASSLRGRGTSYNEQFF